The next 9 T cell receptor beta chains were all read from a single sample in a study of radiotherapy plus CTLA-4 blockade in lung cancer. Libraries were prepared by immunoSEQ multiplex PCR; TCRdb keeps only in-frame clonotypes and omits some of them. The table shows roughly 78,000 clones, with approximately 80% occurring only once. The input for sequencing was peripheral blood, taken from a patient treated with radiotherapy plus ipilimumab. Receptors were obtained from a human donor with non-small cell lung cancer who had a complete response to radiotherapy plus ipilimumab.

The chain recombines TRBV5-1 with TRBJ1-2; D is uncertain. CDR1 and CDR2 from the germline V gene are SGHRS and YFSETQ. The CDR3 loop spans 12 amino acids. The V end lost 0 bases, the J end lost 6 bases, and 6 bases lay between the germline ends. CDR3 loop: CASSLDKDGYTF. In nucleotides, the CDR3 is TGCGCCAGCAGCTTGGACAAAGATGGCTACACCTTC.

This chain uses TRBV9 with TRBJ2-3, with D tentatively TRBD2 (5 bases). Trimming left V 0 bases short and J 5 bases short, with 13 bases between. CDR3 length: 15 residues. The germline V gene encodes CDR1 SGDLS and CDR2 YYNGEE. In DNA form, the CDR3 reads TGTGCCAGCAGCGTAGGTAGCGAGGGAAGAGATACGCAGTATTTT. Translated: CASSVGSEGRDTQYF.

The genes are TRBV19 and TRBJ1-3; D gene ambiguous. Germline assignment: CDR1 LNHDA and CDR2 SQIVND (reference sequence). V dropped 7 bases and J dropped 0 bases, with 10 bases sitting between them. This CDR3 is 14 amino acids long. Written as DNA, the CDR3 is TGTGCCAGTAACCATCAGAGCTCTGGAAACACCATATATTTT. This gives the protein CASNHQSSGNTIYF.

The V call is TRBV6-5, the J call TRBJ1-1; D remains ambiguous. V lost 0 bases, J lost 0 bases, and 8 bases lay in between. This CDR3 has 15 amino acids. Germline V gene data show CDR1 as MNHEY and CDR2 as SVGAGI. The CDR3: CASSYSWPLNTEAFF. As DNA, the CDR3 is TGTGCCAGCAGTTACTCATGGCCCTTGAACACTGAAGCTTTCTTT.

V gene TRBV7-9 combines with J gene TRBJ2-3; TRBD1 aligns across 7 bases. CDR1 and CDR2 (germline): SEHNR, FQNEAQ (reference sequence). This CDR3 region has 18 residues. V was clipped by 0 bases and J by 2 bases; unmatched bases: 11. CDR3 bases: TGTGCCAGCAGCTTAGCCCGGGCGACAGGGAGCTTCACAGATACGCAGTATTTT. Translation: CASSLARATGSFTDTQYF.

The rearrangement joins TRBV2 to TRBJ2-7; 11 bases agree with TRBD2. The CDR3 sequence is 12 residues long. The V gene's germline CDR1 is SNHLY and CDR2 FYNNEI. V shed 5 bases and J 13 bases; nucleotides not matched to a gene: 7. CDR3 bases: TGTGCCAGCAGTTCCCTAGCGGGGGGTGTTTACTTC. It specifies CASSSLAGGVYF.

The chain joins TRBV5-4 to TRBJ2-2, with D uncertain. Deletions cut 4 bases from V and 6 bases from J, with 7 bases between. The germline gives CDR1 SGHNT, CDR2 YYREEE (reference sequence). The CDR3 loop spans 12 amino acids. CDR3 sequence (DNA): TGTGCCAGCAGCCCGAGCTCCGGGGAGCTGTTTTTT. It codes for CASSPSSGELFF. The entire variable domain, with the rest obtained from reference TRBV5-4 and TRBJ2-2, is as follows: ETGVTQSPTHLIKTRGQQVTLRCSSQSGHNTVSWYQQALGQGPQFIFQYYREEENGRGNFPPRFSGLQFPNYSSELNVNALELDDSALYLCASSPSSGELFFGEGSRLTVL.

The chain carries TRBV11-3 and TRBJ2-7, with D possibly matching TRBD1 (5 bases). Germline values: CDR1 SGHNT, CDR2 YENEEA. The CDR3 is 15 residues long. The V and J ends lost 3 bases and 5 bases respectively, with 17 bases between them. This chain's CDR3 is CASSFRQRRRNEQYV. The CDR3 DNA follows: TGTGCCAGCAGCTTTCGACAGCGAAGAAGGAACGAGCAGTACGTC.

The chain couples TRBV4-3 to TRBJ2-3, with 7 positions matching TRBD2. This CDR3 is built from 13 residues. The germline V gene has CDR1 LGHNA and CDR2 YSLEER. Germline trimming cut 0 bases from V and 8 bases from J; bases unmatched to any gene: 2. CDR3 loop: CASSQDPGGTQYF. The CDR3, as DNA: TGCGCCAGCAGCCAAGACCCGGGGGGTACGCAGTATTTT.